These 22 T cell receptor beta chains were all obtained from the same sample, sequenced in a study of regulatory T cells in long-lasting Graves disease. Time point meaning: newly diagnosed GD, antithyroid drugs for less than 3 months. PBMC-extracted RNA yielded the TCR library. Arm-PCR of CDR3 regions and iRepertoire HTBI primers were the basis on which TCR beta libraries were built. Each CDR3 protein is one row after TCRdb ran MiXCR on the multiplex PCR reads. The repertoire has about 240,000 distinct CDR3 sequences, roughly 21% of them found once; the top ten carry around 13%. Source: peripheral blood mononuclear cells (PBMCs), taken at new diagnosis, from a patient treated with antithyroid drugs. Receptors originate from a female donor with Graves disease.

This clonotype was counted at least ten times. The chain uses TRBV5-1 and TRBJ1-4; D is undetermined. The germline CDR1 and CDR2 sequences are SGHRS and YFSETQ. Trimming cost V 4 bases and J 2 bases, with 9 bases left between them. The CDR3 runs to 14 residues. The CDR3 DNA sequence: TGCGCCAGCAGCGGGAGCCAGACTAATGAAAAACTGTTTTTT. Protein: CASSGSQTNEKLFF.

Only a few counts were recorded for this clonotype. The rearrangement joins TRBV29-1 to TRBJ2-5, with D unclear. V was trimmed by 3 bases and J by 2 bases, leaving 22 bases between them. In germline, CDR1 is SQVTM, CDR2 ANQGSEA. The CDR3 covers 17 residues. CDR3 sequence reads: CSVDPFTPKRRQETQYF. CDR3 nucleotides: TGCAGCGTTGACCCCTTTACACCGAAGAGGCGTCAAGAGACCCAGTACTTC.

This clonotype was found many times. The CDR3 sequence: CASSFLLAGGRTDTQYF. CDR3 in DNA: TGTGCCAGCAGCTTCCTTCTAGCGGGGGGACGCACAGATACGCAGTATTTT. J is TRBJ2-3 and V is TRBV11-2, with 11 bases fitting TRBD2. The trim removed 3 bases at V and 1 base at J, leaving 6 bases unmatched. CDR3 length: 17 residues. In germline, CDR1 is SGHAT, CDR2 FQNNGV.

This clonotype was seen many times. The chain is built from TRBV19 and TRBJ1-1, with D possibly being TRBD1 (5 bases). V was cut by 8 bases and J by 1 base, with 11 bases left in between. The CDR3 length is 13 residues. Germline V lookup: CDR1 LNHDA, CDR2 SQIVND (reference sequence). DNA of the CDR3: TGTGCCAGTGGGAGGGGAAGGAACACTGAAGCTTTCTTT. Protein sequence: CASGRGRNTEAFF.

The V call is TRBV20-1, the J call TRBJ2-2; maybe TRBD2 (6 bases). The germline V gene has CDR1 DFQATT and CDR2 SNEGSKA (reference sequence). The CDR3 spans 16 residues. V lost 6 bases to trimming and J lost 1 base, with 18 bases between them. The CDR3 coding sequence is TGCAGTGCCCAGCGGGCGGGGCTAGAGAACACCGGGGAGCTGTTTTTT. Amino acids: CSAQRAGLENTGELFF.

This clonotype occurred many times. Written as DNA, the CDR3 is TGTGCCAGCAGCTTGGAAATTAGGGATGAGCAGTTCTTC. This translates into CASSLEIRDEQFF. The chain combines TRBV12-3 or TRBV12-4 with TRBJ2-1; D is unclear. CDR3 length equals 13 residues. Trimming took 6 bases from V and 8 from J, leaving 14 bases between them.

In this sample, this clonotype turned up many times. This rearrangement joins TRBV12-5 to TRBJ1-2; no definite D call. This CDR3 is 18 amino acids long. V shed 2 bases and J shed 0 bases, with 19 bases lying between them. Per the germline V gene, CDR1 is LGHNT and CDR2 is FRNRAP. CDR3 DNA sequence: TGTGCTAGTGGTTTGCCCTTGAGGCAAGGCCCTTCTAACTATGGCTACACCTTC. Translation: CASGLPLRQGPSNYGYTF.

In the case of this clonotype: A clone one base away is much larger, so this may be a read error. The chain has TRBV6-1 and TRBJ2-6; TRBD1 aligns across 7 bases. V shed 6 bases, J shed 2 bases, and the junction held 13 bases outside the gene matches. The CDR3 totals 18 residues. In germline, CDR1 is MNHNS, CDR2 SASEGT. The CDR3 DNA is TGTGCCAGCAGGCGACAGGGCGCAAGGCCCACTGGGGCCAACGTCCTGACTTTC. Translation gives CASRRQGARPTGANVLTF.

As to this clonotype: A much larger clone is a single base away; this may be a read error. This chain connects TRBV5-1 to TRBJ2-3; tentatively, D is TRBD2 (6 bases). The CDR3 is made up of 15 amino acids. CDR1 is SGHRS, CDR2 YFSETQ, per germline. The CDR3 protein is CASRENGGFTDTQYF. The CDR3 DNA reads as TGTGCCAGCAGAGAAAACGGGGGTTTCACAGATACGCAGTATTTT.

This clonotype appeared many times. The chain recombines TRBV28 with TRBJ2-7; D unresolved. Looked up from germline, CDR1 is MDHEN and CDR2 is SYDVKM. Deletions cut 3 bases from V and 0 bases from J, with 6 bases between. The CDR3 consists of 13 residues. CDR3 sequence: CASSFRNSYEQYF. The DNA for the CDR3 is TGTGCCAGCAGTTTTCGAAACTCCTACGAGCAGTACTTC.

The rearrangement links TRBV9 to TRBJ2-7; D might be TRBD2 (6 bases). The V end lost 0 bases, the J end lost 2 bases, and 12 bases lay between the germline ends. The CDR3 runs to 15 residues. The germline V gene encodes CDR1 SGDLS and CDR2 YYNGEE. CDR3 DNA sequence: TGTGCCAGCAGCGTAGGAGCGGGCACTGCCTACGAGCAGTACTTC. Its protein product is CASSVGAGTAYEQYF.

This clonotype was counted between two and nine times. The V and J genes are TRBV5-1 and TRBJ2-7, with 8 nucleotides matching TRBD1. The germline V gene has CDR1 SGHRS and CDR2 YFSETQ. The trim removed 2 bases at V and 6 bases at J, leaving 7 bases unmatched. There are 14 residues in the CDR3. CDR3 DNA sequence: TGCGCCAGCAGCTTCAGGACAGGGCCCAGCGAGCAGTACTTC. Translating gives CASSFRTGPSEQYF.

At least ten counts were recorded for this clonotype. The chain has TRBV5-1 and TRBJ2-3; maybe TRBD2 (6 bases). Trimming removed 6 bases from V and 6 bases from J, with 20 bases in between. Germline V gives CDR1 SGHRS, CDR2 YFSETQ. The CDR3 length is 15 residues. CDR3 sequence reads: CASNIATGGSDTQYF. CDR3 DNA sequence: TGCGCCAGCAATATTGCAACAGGAGGGTCCGATACGCAGTATTTT.

This clonotype was seen many times. The chain uses TRBV9 and TRBJ1-6, with no clear D. This CDR3 is built from 17 residues. Germline-derived CDR1 and CDR2 are SGDLS and YYNGEE. The V end was cut by 0 bases, the J end by 7 bases, with 17 bases between. Written as DNA, the CDR3 is TGTGCCAGCAGCGTAGTAATGACCCGCGGAGGGAATTCACCCCTCCACTTT. Translation: CASSVVMTRGGNSPLHF.

This clonotype has only a few counts. This sequence joins TRBV18 and TRBJ1-2; 7 nucleotides match TRBD1. The trim removed 3 bases at V and 2 bases at J, leaving 9 bases unmatched. Germline CDR1 is KGHSH and CDR2 is LQKENI. The CDR3 runs to 16 residues. CDR3 loop: CASSPLPPTGNYGYTF. DNA of the CDR3: TGTGCCAGCTCACCTCTGCCGCCGACAGGGAACTATGGCTACACCTTC.

On this clonotype itself: A much larger clone differs from this one at a single base, so this may be a read error. The V call is TRBV28, the J call TRBJ1-2; TRBD1 is a possible D gene (5 bases). The germline gives CDR1 MDHEN, CDR2 SYDVKM. The CDR3 is made up of 15 amino acids. The V and J ends lost 8 bases and 2 bases respectively, with 18 bases between them. CDR3 DNA: TGTGCCAGCGGTTCTCAACAGGTTACGAACTATGGCTACACCTTC. Protein product: CASGSQQVTNYGYTF.

In its sample, this clonotype was seen many times. The rearrangement uses TRBV30 and TRBJ1-2; perhaps TRBD1 as D (5 bases). V shed 3 bases and J shed 5 bases, with 25 bases lying between them. CDR1 GTSNPN and CDR2 SVGIG come from the germline V gene (reference sequence). CDR3 length equals 17 residues. Here the CDR3 reads CAWRVSRIYRTSYGYTF. CDR3 sequence (DNA): TGTGCCTGGAGGGTCAGTAGAATTTACAGGACCTCTTATGGCTACACCTTC.

The J gene is TRBJ1-5, the V gene TRBV5-4; tentative D call: TRBD1 (6 bases). Germline assignment: CDR1 SGHNT and CDR2 YYREEE (reference sequence). The CDR3 is 13 amino acids. V lost 4 bases and J 6 bases, leaving 11 bases between the germline ends. The DNA for the CDR3 is TGTGCCAGCAGCCCAGGACAGTTTCAGCCCCAGCATTTT. As protein: CASSPGQFQPQHF.

This sequence joins TRBV5-1 and TRBJ2-1; 11 nucleotides match TRBD2. Per the germline V gene, CDR1 is SGHRS and CDR2 is YFSETQ. The V segment lost 8 bases and the J segment 3 bases; nucleotides outside the gene matches: 7. This CDR3 is 15 amino acids long. The CDR3 DNA sequence: TGCGCCAGTCAGGGACTAGCGGAATACTACAATGAGCAGTTCTTC. This sequence encodes CASQGLAEYYNEQFF.

This clonotype has at least ten counts. This chain links TRBV12-5 with TRBJ1-2, with unresolved D. CDR3 length equals 14 residues. Trimming removed 5 bases from V and 7 bases from J, with 17 bases in between. Germline loops: CDR1 LGHNT, CDR2 FRNRAP. The CDR3 reads CASGPSYRESGYTF. The CDR3 bases are TGTGCTAGTGGTCCCAGCTATAGGGAGAGTGGCTACACCTTC.

Many counts were recorded for this clonotype. The gene calls are TRBV7-3 and TRBJ1-3, with 10 nucleotides matching TRBD1. CDR1 is SGHTA, CDR2 FQGTGA, per germline. CDR3 length: 17 amino acids. With 5 bases clipped from V and 0 bases from J, the junction kept 7 bases outside the gene matches. The CDR3 here is CASSPGTGVASGNTIYF. The CDR3 region has the DNA TGTGCCAGCAGCCCCGGGACAGGGGTTGCCTCTGGAAACACCATATATTTT.

This clonotype has at least ten counts. J is TRBJ2-5 and V is TRBV4-3, with a tentative D call TRBD1 (6 bases). V shed 2 bases and J shed 1 base, with 8 bases lying between them. The CDR3 contains 14 residues. Germline V gene data show CDR1 as LGHNA and CDR2 as YSLEER. The CDR3 sequence: CASSQWTVQETQYF. DNA for the CDR3: TGCGCCAGCAGCCAATGGACAGTCCAAGAGACCCAGTACTTC.